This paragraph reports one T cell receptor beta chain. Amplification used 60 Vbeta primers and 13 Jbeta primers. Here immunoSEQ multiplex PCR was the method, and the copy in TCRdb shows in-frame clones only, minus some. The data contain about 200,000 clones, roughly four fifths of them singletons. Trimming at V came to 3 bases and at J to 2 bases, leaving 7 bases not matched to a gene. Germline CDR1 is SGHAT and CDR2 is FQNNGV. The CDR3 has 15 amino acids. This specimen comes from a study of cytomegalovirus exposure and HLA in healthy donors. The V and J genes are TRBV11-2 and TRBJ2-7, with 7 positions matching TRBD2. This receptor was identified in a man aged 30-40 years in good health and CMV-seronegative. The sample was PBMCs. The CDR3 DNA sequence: TGTGCCAGCAGCTTGGCTAGCGGAAAAGCCTACGAGCAGTACTTC. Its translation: CASSLASGKAYEQYF.